Listed here are 25 T cell receptor beta chains from one sample, sequenced in a study of CD4 T cells in relation to SARS-CoV-2 and coronaviruses. TCRdb's copy holds only in-frame clones and misses some; the assay was immunoSEQ multiplex PCR. This sample yields 10,000 or so clones, of which 85% to 90% are seen a single time; over 2% belongs to the top ten. The sequencing input was naive CD4+ T cells from PBMCs. Subset here: naive CD4+ T cells isolated by negative enrichment. These receptor sequences come from an adult with COVID-19.

V and J are TRBV5-1 and TRBJ2-5, with TRBD2 matching over 13 bases. Losses at the gene ends were 0 bases for V and 1 base for J; bases not matched to a gene: 6. The CDR3 covers 18 residues. Germline-derived CDR1 and CDR2 are SGHRS and YFSETQ. As DNA, the CDR3 is TGCGCCAGCAGCTTGGGGGCGACTAGCGGGGGGACCCAAGAGACCCAGTACTTC. This translates into CASSLGATSGGTQETQYF.

This clone came up once. In the same sample, other DNA sequences code for this CDR3. The rearrangement joins TRBV29-1 to TRBJ1-3; D is ambiguous. The CDR3 loop spans 11 amino acids. The germline gives CDR1 SQVTM, CDR2 ANQGSEA. Trimming removed 7 bases from V and 0 bases from J, with 4 bases in between. The CDR3 loop is CSAYSGNTIYF. In nucleotides, the CDR3 is TGCAGCGCTTACTCTGGAAACACCATATATTTT. Supplemented by reference TRBV29-1 and TRBJ1-3, the full variable domain reads SAVISQKPSRDICQRGTSLTIQCQVDSQVTMMFWYRQQPGQSLTLIATANQGSEATYESGFVIDKFPISRPNLTFSTLTVSNMSPEDSSIYLCSAYSGNTIYFGEGSWLTVV.

This chain links TRBV3-1 (or the pseudogene TRBV3-2) with TRBJ2-2, with no clear D. Trimming pared 7 bases from V and 1 base from J, leaving 13 bases between. CDR3 length equals 15 residues. From germline, CDR1 is LGHDT and CDR2 YNNKEL (reference sequence). In DNA form, the CDR3 reads TGTGCCAGCAAAGGTAGAAGTTTGAACACCGGGGAGCTGTTTTTT. Protein sequence: CASKGRSLNTGELFF.

The chain combines TRBV4-2 with TRBJ2-3; 14 bases align to TRBD2. Germline loops: CDR1 LGHNA, CDR2 YNFKEQ. The CDR3 consists of 19 residues. J gave up 0 bases and V 0 bases, and 5 bases lay outside the gene matches. CDR3 in amino acids: CASSQDGLAGGSSTDTQYF. The DNA of the CDR3 is TGTGCCAGCAGCCAAGACGGACTAGCGGGGGGCTCTAGCACAGATACGCAGTATTTT.

The chain employs TRBV27 and TRBJ2-1; 10 bases match TRBD2. V shed 5 bases and J 8 bases; nucleotides not matched to a gene: 18. CDR3 length equals 18 residues. Germline CDR1 MNHEY, CDR2 SMNVEV (reference sequence). CDR3 sequence (DNA): TGTGCCAGCAGTCCCCTAGCGGGGGCCTTCAATGCTGTTGATGAGCAGTTCTTC. Protein: CASSPLAGAFNAVDEQFF.

The V gene is TRBV2, the J gene TRBJ2-3, with 11 bases aligning to TRBD2. The trim removed 3 bases at V and 4 bases at J, leaving 6 bases unmatched. CDR3 length equals 16 residues. CDR1 and CDR2 (germline): SNHLY, FYNNEI. This CDR3 is CASSETSGARADTQYF. CDR3 bases: TGTGCCAGCAGTGAGACTAGCGGGGCCCGAGCAGATACGCAGTATTTT.

The chain joins TRBV5-1 to TRBJ1-5, with TRBD1 matching 8 bases. Germline assignment: CDR1 SGHRS and CDR2 YFSETQ. V lost 0 bases, J lost 4 bases, and 6 bases stayed unmatched. The CDR3 sequence is 16 residues long. The CDR3 coding sequence is TGCGCCAGCAGCTTGGATGGACAGGGAGGAAATCAGCCCCAGCATTTT. Residues: CASSLDGQGGNQPQHF.

The V gene is TRBV2, the J gene TRBJ1-2; D gene unclear. CDR3 length equals 16 residues. Germline lookup yields CDR1 SNHLY and CDR2 FYNNEI. Trimming shortened V by 4 bases and J by 4 bases, and 19 bases separated the two germline ends. The CDR3 spells CASSVVSWDSSYGYTF. The DNA of the CDR3 is TGTGCCAGCAGTGTGGTAAGCTGGGATTCTAGCTATGGCTACACCTTC.

This chain uses TRBV7-8 with TRBJ1-5, with 10 bases fitting TRBD1. Germline values: CDR1 SGHVS, CDR2 FQNEAQ. The CDR3 runs to 16 residues. The V gene end was trimmed by 7 bases and the J gene end by 4 bases; junction bases not matched to a gene: 10. The CDR3 DNA reads TGTGCCAGCAACCTCGGGACAGGGGCTGGGAATCAGCCCCAGCATTTT. Translation: CASNLGTGAGNQPQHF.

This rearrangement joins TRBV5-1 to TRBJ2-7, with 11 nucleotides matching TRBD1. With V trimmed by 4 bases and J by 0 bases, 3 bases remained unmatched. CDR3 length: 15 residues. The V gene's germline CDR1 is SGHRS and CDR2 YFSETQ. The CDR3 is CASSRGQGASYEQYF. Here the CDR3 DNA reads TGCGCCAGCAGCCGCGGACAGGGGGCCTCCTACGAGCAGTACTTC.

CDR3 sequence: CASSRTSGGLVQETQYF. The CDR3 nucleotides are TGCGCCAGCAGCCGGACTAGCGGGGGCTTAGTCCAAGAGACCCAGTACTTC. J is TRBJ2-5 and V is TRBV5-1; 13 bases are a match to TRBD2. Germline-derived CDR1 and CDR2 are SGHRS and YFSETQ. V trimming: 4 bases; J trimming: 1 base; junction bases outside the gene matches: 7. The CDR3 spans 17 residues.

This clone was seen a few times. V usage is TRBV10-3 and J usage is TRBJ1-1, with D tentatively TRBD1 (5 bases). This CDR3 spans 13 amino acids. The V end was cut by 8 bases, the J end by 5 bases, with 15 bases between. Germline assignment: CDR1 ENHRY and CDR2 SYGVKD. CDR3 loop: CAIYGQGRTEAFF. The CDR3 nucleotides read TGTGCCATCTACGGGCAGGGTCGTACTGAAGCTTTCTTT.

The chain uses TRBV4-1 and TRBJ1-2; a weak D match, TRBD1 (5 bases). Trimming left V 1 base short and J 0 bases short, with 9 bases between. CDR1 and CDR2 from the germline V gene are MGHRA and YSYEKL. The CDR3 runs to 15 residues. The CDR3 sequence: CASSQADTANYGYTF. As DNA, the CDR3 is TGCGCCAGCAGCCAAGCGGACACAGCTAACTATGGCTACACCTTC.

V is TRBV5-4 and J is TRBJ2-1; 9 nucleotides match TRBD2. The junction had 10 bases not matched to a gene; V was cut back by 4 bases and J by 8 bases. The CDR3 extends over 15 amino acids. The germline CDR1 and CDR2 sequences are SGHNT and YYREEE (reference sequence). Here the CDR3 DNA reads TGTGCCAGCAGCAGGGTGGGACTAGCTAGCGATGAGCAGTTCTTC. This translates into CASSRVGLASDEQFF. The full variable domain, with the rest looked up from reference TRBV5-4 and TRBJ2-1, is ETGVTQSPTHLIKTRGQQVTLRCSSQSGHNTVSWYQQALGQGPQFIFQYYREEENGRGNFPPRFSGLQFPNYSSELNVNALELDDSALYLCASSRVGLASDEQFFGPGTRLTVL.

The chain links TRBV28 to TRBJ1-2; TRBD1 matches at 9 bases. Unmatched junction bases numbered 7, after V lost 4 bases and J lost 1 base. In germline, CDR1 is MDHEN, CDR2 SYDVKM. The CDR3 extends over 16 amino acids. CDR3 loop: CASSSGTGSVNYGYTF. CDR3 DNA sequence: TGTGCCAGCAGTTCAGGGACAGGGAGCGTTAACTATGGCTACACCTTC.

This clone has just one count. As DNA, the CDR3 is TGTGCCAGCAGTGAAAGCGGACACGGAGGCTACGAGCAGTACTTC. Residues: CASSESGHGGYEQYF. V usage is TRBV2 and J usage is TRBJ2-7; either TRBD1 or TRBD2 may supply D (5 bases each). The CDR3 consists of 15 residues. Germline-derived CDR1 and CDR2 are SNHLY and FYNNEI. Trimming removed 2 bases at V and 3 bases at J, with 14 bases between.

This clone has a handful of counts. J is TRBJ2-4 and V is TRBV18, with 10 bases matching TRBD2. Looked up from germline, CDR1 is KGHSH and CDR2 is LQKENI. This CDR3 comprises 15 residues. V shed 1 base and J 7 bases; nucleotides not matched to a gene: 4. The CDR3 reads CASSPLAGGWNIQYF. CDR3 coding DNA: TGTGCCAGCTCACCACTAGCGGGGGGTTGGAACATTCAGTACTTC.

The rearrangement uses TRBV10-3 and TRBJ1-5; TRBD1 is a possible D gene (5 bases). This CDR3 contains 15 residues. Trimming took off 4 bases at V and 5 bases at J, with 15 bases between the two ends. Germline V CDR1 and CDR2: ENHRY, SYGVKD. CDR3: CAISAQTARDQPQHF. The CDR3 DNA follows: TGTGCCATCAGTGCCCAGACAGCTAGGGATCAGCCCCAGCATTTT.

In nucleotides, the CDR3 is TGTGCCAGCAGCCCCCAGGGAGGGTATAAAGAGACCCAGTACTTC. This sequence encodes CASSPQGGYKETQYF. The rearrangement joins TRBV11-2 to TRBJ2-5; 7 positions agree with TRBD2. Germline trimming cut 5 bases from V and 3 bases from J; bases unmatched to any gene: 9. This CDR3 region has 15 residues. Germline V gene lookup returns CDR1 SGHAT and CDR2 FQNNGV.

V usage is TRBV7-2 and J usage is TRBJ2-7, with TRBD1 matching over 11 bases. CDR1 and CDR2 (germline): SGHTA, FQGNSA. Trimming at V came to 4 bases and at J to 6 bases, leaving 5 bases not matched to a gene. The CDR3 sequence is 14 residues long. CDR3 bases: TGTGCCAGCAGCTCGGACAGGGGGCCCCTCGAGCAGTACTTC. Translating it yields CASSSDRGPLEQYF. Supplemented by reference TRBV7-2 and TRBJ2-7, the full variable domain reads GAGVSQSPSNKVTEKGKDVELRCDPISGHTALYWYRQSLGQGLEFLIYFQGNSAPDKSGLPSDRFSAERTGGSVSTLTIQRTQQEDSAVYLCASSSDRGPLEQYFGPGTRLTVT.

V is TRBV15 and J is TRBJ2-6; tentatively, D is TRBD1 (5 bases). V gave up 0 bases and J gave up 0 bases, with 9 bases separating them. The CDR3 sequence is 17 residues long. Germline V gives CDR1 LNHNV, CDR2 YYDKDF (reference sequence). CDR3 in amino acids: CATSRDLRGSGANVLTF. CDR3 bases: TGTGCCACCAGCAGAGATCTAAGGGGCTCTGGGGCCAACGTCCTGACTTTC.

This chain's CDR3 is CASSPTGTGEYEQYF. CDR3 DNA sequence: TGTGCCAGCAGTCCGACCGGGACAGGGGAATACGAGCAGTACTTC. The chain recombines TRBV2 with TRBJ2-7; 10 nucleotides align to TRBD1. Trimming took 5 bases from V and 4 from J; bases not matched to a gene: 8. The CDR3 runs 15 residues. CDR1 is SNHLY, CDR2 FYNNEI, per germline.

This chain joins TRBV7-2 and TRBJ2-2; 10 bases line up with TRBD2. Per the germline V gene, CDR1 is SGHTA and CDR2 is FQGNSA. The CDR3 totals 16 residues. J lost 4 bases, V lost 1 base, and 3 bases had no gene match. CDR3 nucleotide sequence: TGTGCCAGCAGCTTAGGCCTAGCGGGAGTCACCGGGGAGCTGTTTTTT. This codes for CASSLGLAGVTGELFF.

CDR3 sequence: CASSQDRGYQPQHF. Here the CDR3 DNA reads TGTGCCAGCTCACAGGACAGGGGATATCAGCCCCAGCATTTT. This rearrangement joins TRBV18 to TRBJ1-5, with 9 bases fitting TRBD1. Germline CDR1 reads KGHSH; CDR2 reads LQKENI. The CDR3 consists of 14 residues. With 4 bases clipped from V and 5 bases from J, the junction kept 3 bases outside the gene matches.

This clone was detected only once. The chain couples TRBV5-6 to TRBJ2-4; D gene ambiguous. With 2 bases removed from V and 0 bases from J, the gap between germline ends came to 12 bases. The germline V gene has CDR1 SGHDT and CDR2 YYEEEE. The CDR3 totals 16 residues. The CDR3 reads CASSLDSTLAKNIQYF. The CDR3 DNA sequence: TGTGCCAGCAGCTTAGATAGCACACTAGCCAAAAACATTCAGTACTTC. Variable domain in full (rest from reference TRBV5-6 and TRBJ2-4): DAGVTQSPTHLIKTRGQQVTLRCSPKSGHDTVSWYQQALGQGPQFIFQYYEEEERQRGNFPDRFSGHQFPNYSSELNVNALLLGDSALYLCASSLDSTLAKNIQYFGAGTRLSVL.